These 10 T cell receptor beta chains came from one sample sequenced in a study of T cell responses to AZD1222 COVID-19 vaccine. The method was immunoSEQ multiplex PCR; TCRdb's version includes in-frame clones alone and lacks a portion of them. The profile shows just under 95,000 clones, 70% to 90% of them singletons. The sample was peripheral blood, taken on day 0 of AZD1222 vaccination. The receptors originated from an adult in good health.

The chain recombines TRBV15 with TRBJ2-5; a weak D match, TRBD1 (7 bases). The germline CDR1 and CDR2 sequences are LNHNV and YYDKDF (reference sequence). The germline V and J ends were trimmed by 1 base and 5 bases, with 17 bases remaining between them. The CDR3 covers 16 residues. CDR3 amino acids: CATSRGQGGSQETQYF. The CDR3 DNA sequence: TGTGCCACCAGCAGAGGACAGGGAGGATCTCAGGAGACCCAGTACTTC.

The chain has TRBV19 and TRBJ1-4, with 9 bases that match TRBD1. Germline CDR1 and CDR2: LNHDA and SQIVND (reference sequence). With 7 bases clipped from V and 7 bases from J, the junction kept 10 bases outside the gene matches. The CDR3 covers 15 residues. CDR3 nucleotides: TGTGCCAGTACCGATGGGGGGACAGGGCGTGAAAAACTGTTTTTT. The encoded protein is CASTDGGTGREKLFF.

V and J are TRBV11-3 and TRBJ2-1, with a tentative D call TRBD2 (6 bases). The CDR3 loop spans 13 amino acids. The germline V gene has CDR1 SGHNT and CDR2 YENEEA. V lost 3 bases and J lost 5, with 8 bases in between. The CDR3 bases are TGTGCCAGCAGCTTCCCGGGGGACAATGAGCAGTTCTTC. It is translated as CASSFPGDNEQFF.

The table lists this clone with a count of one. The CDR3 region has the DNA TGTGCCAGCAGCCAATATAGACAGGGGGCGGAAAAACTGTTTTTT. Encoded protein: CASSQYRQGAEKLFF. The chain joins TRBV3-1 (or the pseudogene TRBV3-2) to TRBJ1-4; 10 nucleotides align to TRBD1. The CDR3 length is 15 residues. The germline V gene has CDR1 LGHDT and CDR2 YNNKEL (reference sequence). J lost 8 bases, V lost 2 bases, and 5 bases had no gene match.

V usage is TRBV7-3 and J usage is TRBJ1-6, with 9 bases matching TRBD1. CDR3 length: 13 amino acids. The germline gives CDR1 SGHTA, CDR2 FQGTGA. V lost 8 bases, J lost 9 bases, and 5 bases stayed unmatched. The DNA for the CDR3 is TGTGCCAGCGGACAGGGGAGGGTTTCACCCCTCCACTTT. This codes for CASGQGRVSPLHF.

V gene TRBV7-9 combines with J gene TRBJ1-1, with D possibly TRBD1 on 6 matching bases. Between the trimmed V and J ends, which lost 3 bases and 3 bases, there was a span of 11 bases. This CDR3 is built from 14 residues. The germline CDR1 and CDR2 sequences are SEHNR and FQNEAQ (reference sequence). The CDR3 here is CASSFGTSYTEAFF. The CDR3 DNA sequence: TGTGCCAGCAGCTTTGGGACATCGTACACTGAAGCTTTCTTT.

CDR3 amino acids: CASSPKGAGGIQETQYF. The DNA for the CDR3 is TGTGCCAGCAGCCCGAAAGGAGCGGGGGGGATCCAAGAGACCCAGTACTTC. The rearrangement uses TRBV4-2 and TRBJ2-5; 10 bases map to TRBD2. The germline gives CDR1 LGHNA, CDR2 YNFKEQ. The CDR3 is 17 amino acids. The junction had 9 bases not matched to a gene; V was cut back by 4 bases and J by 1 base.

This chain connects TRBV29-1 to TRBJ1-2; tentative D call: TRBD1 (6 bases). The CDR3 sequence is 12 residues long. Trimming shortened V by 5 bases and J by 1 base, and 8 bases separated the two germline ends. In germline, CDR1 is SQVTM, CDR2 ANQGSEA. This CDR3 is CSVFRGNYGYTF. The CDR3 DNA sequence: TGCAGCGTTTTCAGGGGTAACTATGGCTACACCTTC.

The chain joins TRBV5-6 to TRBJ2-3; the D is unclear. The CDR3 extends over 11 amino acids. Per the germline V gene, CDR1 is SGHDT and CDR2 is YYEEEE. Deletions cut 4 bases from V and 3 bases from J, with 3 bases between. The DNA of the CDR3 is TGTGCCAGCAGCACAACAGATACGCAGTATTTT. As protein: CASSTTDTQYF.

The table lists this clone with a few counts. The V and J genes are TRBV9 and TRBJ1-2; D call uncertain. This CDR3 contains 18 residues. Germline CDR1 and CDR2: SGDLS and YYNGEE. V was pared by 3 bases and J by 7 bases, with 28 bases between. The CDR3 nucleotides are TGTGCCAGCAGCGCCGACGGACTGTTCTCCACGGTCGACGCTGGCTACACCTTC. It translates to CASSADGLFSTVDAGYTF.